This T cell receptor beta chain was sequenced during a study of shared clonotypes between healthy human individuals. The CDR3 runs 13 residues. The germline V and J ends were trimmed by 8 bases and 5 bases, with 16 bases remaining between them. Germline values: CDR1 SNHLY, CDR2 FYNNEI. The naive CD8 subset, CD45RO-negative cells positively selected for CCR7, excluded terminally differentiated effector memory CD45RA+ cells. TCRdb keeps only in-frame clones here, not all; method: immunoSEQ multiplex PCR. The sample lists around 600,000 clones; roughly 96% were seen once. This TCR was sampled from a young woman in good health. The rearrangement uses TRBV2 and TRBJ2-7; tentative D call: TRBD2 (6 bases). Specimen: naive CD8+ T cells sorted from blood. Here the CDR3 DNA reads TGTGCCAGCTCAAATGGAGGGGATAACGAGCAGTACTTC. It specifies CASSNGGDNEQYF.